This T cell receptor beta chain was recovered during a study of blood T cells in healthy people across ages (dated by TCRdb to the mid-2010s). Concerning the study at large: In model experiments, template switching captured about one uniquely barcoded TCR beta cDNA molecule for every two T cells. Using deep sequencing normalized with unique cDNA molecular identifiers, the study measured how TCR beta repertoire diversity changes with age. The donors were split into four age groups: young (average roughly 15 years), middle-aged (39), aged (62) and long-lived (under 85). To avoid experimental bias, donors of different ages were distributed randomly across sequencing lanes. Two additional independent replicas of 1 million unique cDNA reads from the same blood draw were analyzed for two donors (one aged 18 to 30 and one aged 80 or older). Study-wide findings and limitations: Estimates of total diversity based on one million sequenced T cells were considered lower bounds and underestimates. Since profiling was done on bulk unsorted PBMCs, naive and antigen-experienced compartments could not be conclusively compared. Observed TCR beta diversity per million T cells fell roughly linearly with age, and a significant reduction was already apparent by age approximately 41. The long-lived group showed more naive CD4+ T cells, fewer expanded clones and increased TCR diversity than the aged group, suggesting age selection. Observed TCR beta diversity correlated strongly with the percentage of naive T cells measured by flow cytometry. Donor CMV infection status was unknown, potentially confounding age-related changes in expanded clonotypes.

The donors were roughly 38 Caucasian individuals from Russia, aged 6 to 90 years, who were systemically healthy. Roughly 9.5 milliliters of peripheral blood were drawn from each donor into EDTA-treated Vacutainer tubes. PBMCs were isolated by Ficoll-Paque density-gradient centrifugation, with at least 7 million obtained per sample. Total RNA was extracted from PBMCs with Trizol reagent, with at least 6 micrograms obtained per sample. The percentages of naive CD45RAhigh/CD27high T cells were determined by flow cytometry on a PBMC aliquot from every donor. The library was made by 5' RACE. TCRdb shows the sequencer as Illumina HiSeq 2500. A second PCR of roughly 7 to 12 cycles was run with a J-beta primer mix and a sample-barcoded 5' primer. Each TCR beta cDNA molecule received a unique molecular identifier from a template-switch 5' adaptor carrying 12 random nucleotides. Each sample yielded at least 3 million CDR3-containing paired-end reads. First-strand cDNA was synthesized from all RNA with the Mint cDNA synthesis kit, primed by a TRBC-specific oligonucleotide. After uracil-DNA glycosylase treatment, a first 18-cycle PCR used universal primers M1SS and BC2_uni_R on all cDNA. Turning to the authors' computational methods: Each sample was normalized by randomly selecting 1 million high-quality reads, each carrying a distinct molecular identifier. Reads with shared molecular identifiers were discarded instead of being binned into consensus sequences. MiTCR, with a Q25 quality threshold and the strictest error-elimination algorithm, was used for CDR3 identification, clonotype clustering and error correction. A nonparametric unseen species model using Euler transformation provided a lower-bound estimate of total TCR beta diversity. TCRdb trimmed public reads at Q25 via fastp, called clones via MiXCR and kept in-frame beta chains. Each CDR3 protein gets just one entry, which takes the most common genes and DNA from the rows behind it. The V and J calls were determined by TCRdb, not by the authors. The sample table lists roughly 1.6 million distinct CDR3 sequences, approximately 32% of them with a count of one. About 11% of the sample is held by the ten biggest clonotypes.

Comments on this clonotype: The specificity of this receptor is unknown. This may be a read error: a much more frequent sequence differs by one nucleotide.

The trim is 3 bases for V and 5 bases for J, with a gap of 13 bases between the germline ends. From the germline V gene, CDR1 is SGHTA and CDR2 is FQGNSA. The CDR3 starts with the cysteine, ends with the phenylalanine, and has 14 residues. The CDR3 DNA has 42 bases and is translated from base 1. Sequencing input: blood. The sequence was collected from a woman aged 25 to 39 in good health. The chain couples TRBV7-2 to TRBJ2-5; 6 matching bases give a weak D call of TRBD2. The CDR3 reads as follows: CASSFREAWETQYF. The DNA is TGTGCCAGCAGCTTCAGGGAGGCCTGGGAGACCCAGTACTTC. The full variable domain, completed from the reference TRBV7-2 and TRBJ2-5 proteins outside the CDR3, reads GAGVSQSPSNKVTEKGKDVELRCDPISGHTALYWYRQSLGQGLEFLIYFQGNSAPDKSGLPSDRFSAERTGGSVSTLTIQRTQQEDSAVYLCASSFREAWETQYFGPGTRLLVL.